This T cell receptor (beta chain) was sequenced during a study of blood T cell repertoires in COVID-19. Study summary: Collection of acute and convalescent COVID-19 samples took place in the United States, Italy and Spain. Sources were T cells, B-cell-depleted T cells, or PBMCs; the material itself was cDNA or gDNA.

In the authors' workflow: The assay estimated nucleated cells by amplifying reference gene primers. Clones were read by immunoSEQ multiplex PCR, and TCRdb kept only the in-frame ones, dropping some. That table furnishes V, J and clone size, whereas the DNA furnished D and trimming. The table records over 85,000 clones, 85% of them present only once. CDR3 length: 13 residues. The V gene lost 6 bases and the J gene lost 9 bases, with 15 bases spanning the gap. The chain recombines TRBV12-3 or TRBV12-4 with TRBJ2-1, with D possibly being TRBD2 (5 bases). This TCR was recovered from a man aged 45-65 years with acute or convalescent COVID-19. Sequencing used peripheral blood. The CDR3 reads CASRRASSGEQFF. The DNA of the CDR3 is TGTGCCAGCAGGAGGGCTTCCTCGGGTGAGCAGTTCTTC.